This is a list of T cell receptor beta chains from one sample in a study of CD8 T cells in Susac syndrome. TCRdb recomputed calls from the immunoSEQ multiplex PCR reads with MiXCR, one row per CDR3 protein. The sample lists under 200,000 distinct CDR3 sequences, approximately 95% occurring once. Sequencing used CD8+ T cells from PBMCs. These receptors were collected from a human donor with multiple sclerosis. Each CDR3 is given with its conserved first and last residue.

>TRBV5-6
CASSLGLGAYEQYF
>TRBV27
CASSLFYRETQYF
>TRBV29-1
CSVPDGTYEQYF
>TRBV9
CASSGLGGSAADTQYF
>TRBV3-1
CASSPFGGAPDTQYF
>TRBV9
CASSVGHLGGTEAFF
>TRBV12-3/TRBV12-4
CASSFGTESYEQYF
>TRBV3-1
CASSRSLGMNTEAFF
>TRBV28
CASSLGVEQYF
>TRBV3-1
CASSHHRQGHEQFF
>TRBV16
CASSQSQGQGEAFF
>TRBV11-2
CASSQGQGLSPLHF
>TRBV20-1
CSACETSRADTQYF
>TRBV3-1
CACGTSGTGNEQFF
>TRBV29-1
CSVEDRLAGPSYEQYF
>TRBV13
CASSSVGQGLGEQYF
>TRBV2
CASSMGEQYF
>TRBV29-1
CSVVPLAAPGEQYF
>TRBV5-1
CASSPRRSEETQYF
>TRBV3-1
CASSQGGTMEKLFF
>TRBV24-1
CATSDVYKNYGYTF
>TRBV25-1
CASGATGYNEQFF
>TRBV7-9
CASSYDSGYEQYF
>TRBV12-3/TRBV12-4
CASSLGSGTYNEQFF
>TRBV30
CAWSVGENQPQHF
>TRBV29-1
CSVGLGEPEQYF
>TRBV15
CATSRDNEQFF
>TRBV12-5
CASQGSYEQYF
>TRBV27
CASSPLRGPGANVLTF
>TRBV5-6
CASGFLVNTEAFF
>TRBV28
CASSLFVGAQYF
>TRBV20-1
CSARDPARSTDTQYF
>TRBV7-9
CASSPGDRGYEQYF
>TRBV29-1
CSVDGDTQYF
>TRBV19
CASSLFTNTEAFF
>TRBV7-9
CASSRGHEQYF
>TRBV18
CASSPLVDRSYGYTF
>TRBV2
CASSVGGELFF
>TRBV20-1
CSGGEADRPYNEQFF
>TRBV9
CASSGPLAGVGTGELFF
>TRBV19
CASSIDLTGPTEAFF
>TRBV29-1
CSVDLALANEKLFF
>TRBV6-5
CASGPVYEQYF
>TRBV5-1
CASSHLTGLSSYEQYF
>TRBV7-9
CASSHGQRYEQYF
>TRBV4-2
CASSQETGSGANVLTF
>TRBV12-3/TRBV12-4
CASSGGAGGIYEQYF
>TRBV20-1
CSASGQGPSSTEAFF
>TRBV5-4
CASRRGESTNYGYTF
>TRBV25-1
CASSGQGVFTEAFF
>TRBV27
CASRLVIQGGEQFF
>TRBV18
CASTLSAGVSDTQYF
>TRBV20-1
CSARSGLTGELFF
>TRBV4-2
CASSQDHLLAHETQYF
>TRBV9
CASSSRDSTGELFF
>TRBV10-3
CAISEFGAATGVEQYF
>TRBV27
CASSLWSASNQPQHF
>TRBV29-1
CSVGTSGSLHEQFF
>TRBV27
CASRPGLADFYEQYF
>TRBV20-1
CSARDRGTSVTYEQYF